The following is a T cell receptor (beta chain) sequence with its context. The antigen is not known. The isolated RNA, all of it, was reverse transcribed, so expressed TCRB transcripts were what got sequenced. The protocol was immunoSEQ multiplex PCR, while the TCRdb copy is restricted to in-frame clones and leaves out a portion. The sample yields tens of thousands of clones, roughly two fifths seen once. The data originate from a study of beta chain features in type 1 diabetes. Study-wide results and caveats: PCR might favor shorter templates, equally in patients and controls. An over-representation of cells with high TCR expression could result from cDNA sequencing. Moderately but significantly shorter TCRB CDR3s were found in Type 1 diabetes patients in all four CD4+ subsets.

This TCR was recovered from a man younger than 45 with type 1 diabetes. Sequences were obtained from Tregs from blood.

The CDR3 DNA is TGTGCCAGCAGCTTAGGAACCGGGACTAGCACTGAAGCTTTCTTT. Its translation is CASSLGTGTSTEAFF. The V and J genes are TRBV7-9 and TRBJ1-1, with D perhaps matching TRBD1 (5 bases). The CDR3 length is 15 residues. The germline V and J ends were trimmed by 1 base and 4 bases, with 13 bases remaining between them. The germline CDR1 and CDR2 sequences are SEHNR and FQNEAQ (reference sequence).